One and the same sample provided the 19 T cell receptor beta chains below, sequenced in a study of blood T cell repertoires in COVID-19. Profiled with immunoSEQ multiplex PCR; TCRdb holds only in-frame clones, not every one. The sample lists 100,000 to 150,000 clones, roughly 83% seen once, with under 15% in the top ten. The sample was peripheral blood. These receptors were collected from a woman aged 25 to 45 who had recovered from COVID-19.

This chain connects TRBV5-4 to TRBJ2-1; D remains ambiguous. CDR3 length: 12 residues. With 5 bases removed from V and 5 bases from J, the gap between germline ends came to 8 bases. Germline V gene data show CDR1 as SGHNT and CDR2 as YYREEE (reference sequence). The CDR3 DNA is TGTGCCAGCAGGGGCCAGGACAATGAGCAGTTCTTC. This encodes CASRGQDNEQFF.

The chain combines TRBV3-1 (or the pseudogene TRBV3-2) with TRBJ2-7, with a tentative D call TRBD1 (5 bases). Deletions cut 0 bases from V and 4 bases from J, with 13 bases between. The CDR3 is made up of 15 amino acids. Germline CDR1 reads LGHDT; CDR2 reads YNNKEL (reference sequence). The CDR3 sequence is CASSQEYGRAYEQYF. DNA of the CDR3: TGTGCCAGCAGCCAAGAGTATGGCAGGGCATACGAGCAGTACTTC.

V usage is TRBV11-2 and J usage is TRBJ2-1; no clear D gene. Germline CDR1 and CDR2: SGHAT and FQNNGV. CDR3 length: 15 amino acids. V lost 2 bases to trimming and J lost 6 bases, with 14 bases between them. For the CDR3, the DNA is TGTGCCAGCAGCTTATCCGCCCTATCCATCAATGAGCAGTTCTTC. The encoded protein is CASSLSALSINEQFF. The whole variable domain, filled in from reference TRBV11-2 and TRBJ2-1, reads EAGVAQSPRYKIIEKRQSVAFWCNPISGHATLYWYQQILGQGPKLLIQFQNNGVVDDSQLPKDRFSAERLKGVDSTLKIQPAKLEDSAVYLCASSLSALSINEQFFGPGTRLTVL.

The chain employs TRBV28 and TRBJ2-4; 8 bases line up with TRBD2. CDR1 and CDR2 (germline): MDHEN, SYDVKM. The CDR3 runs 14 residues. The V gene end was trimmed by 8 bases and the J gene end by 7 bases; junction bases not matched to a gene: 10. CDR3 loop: CASARGGSGNIQYF. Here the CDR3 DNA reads TGTGCCAGCGCTCGGGGGGGGAGCGGCAACATTCAGTACTTC. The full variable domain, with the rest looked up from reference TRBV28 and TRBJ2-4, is DVKVTQSSRYLVKRTGEKVFLECVQDMDHENMFWYRQDPGLGLRLIYFSYDVKMKEKGDIPEGYSVSREKKERFSLILESASTNQTSMYLCASARGGSGNIQYFGAGTRLSVL.

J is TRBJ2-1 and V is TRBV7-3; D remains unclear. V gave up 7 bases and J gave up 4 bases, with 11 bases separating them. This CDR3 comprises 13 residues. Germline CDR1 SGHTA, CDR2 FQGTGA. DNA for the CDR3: TGTGCCAGCAATTTTGACTTTTACAATGAGCAGTTCTTC. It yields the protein CASNFDFYNEQFF.

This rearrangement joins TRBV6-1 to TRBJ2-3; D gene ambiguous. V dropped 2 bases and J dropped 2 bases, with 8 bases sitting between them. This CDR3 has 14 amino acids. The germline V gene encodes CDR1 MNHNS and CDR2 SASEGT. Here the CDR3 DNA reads TGTGCCAGCAGTGAACAGGCCTTCACAGATACGCAGTATTTT. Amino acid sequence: CASSEQAFTDTQYF.

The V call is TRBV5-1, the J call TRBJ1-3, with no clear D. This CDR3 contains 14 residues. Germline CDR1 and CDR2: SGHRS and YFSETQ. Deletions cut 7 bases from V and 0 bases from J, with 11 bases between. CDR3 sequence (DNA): TGCGCCAGCGGGCCGGAAAACTCTGGAAACACCATATATTTT. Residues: CASGPENSGNTIYF.

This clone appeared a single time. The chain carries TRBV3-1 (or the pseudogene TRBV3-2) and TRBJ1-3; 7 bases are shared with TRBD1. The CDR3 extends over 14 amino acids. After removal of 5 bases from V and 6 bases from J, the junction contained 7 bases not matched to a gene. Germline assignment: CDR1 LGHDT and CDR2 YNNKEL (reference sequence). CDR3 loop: CASSLTGYENTIYF. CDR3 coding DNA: TGTGCCAGCAGCTTGACAGGGTACGAAAACACCATATATTTT.

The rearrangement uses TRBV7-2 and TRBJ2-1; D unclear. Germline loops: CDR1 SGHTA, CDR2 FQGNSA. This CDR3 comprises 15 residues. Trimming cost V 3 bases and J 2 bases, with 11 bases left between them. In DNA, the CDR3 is TGTGCCAGCAGCTTCGGCGGAGTGACCTACAATGAGCAGTTCTTC. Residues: CASSFGGVTYNEQFF.

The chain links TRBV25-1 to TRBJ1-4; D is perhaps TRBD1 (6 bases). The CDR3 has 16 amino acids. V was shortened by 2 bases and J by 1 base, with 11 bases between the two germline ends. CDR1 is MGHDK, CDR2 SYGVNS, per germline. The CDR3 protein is CASSEQGMRTNEKLFF. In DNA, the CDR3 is TGTGCCAGCAGTGAACAGGGGATGAGAACTAATGAAAAACTGTTTTTT.

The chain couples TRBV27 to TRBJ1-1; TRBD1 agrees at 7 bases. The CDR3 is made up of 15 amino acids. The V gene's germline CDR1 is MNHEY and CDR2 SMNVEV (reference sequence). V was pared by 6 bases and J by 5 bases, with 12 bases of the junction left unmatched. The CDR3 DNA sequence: TGTGCCAGCAGCTCGACGTACCAGGGGGGAACTGAAGCTTTCTTT. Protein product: CASSSTYQGGTEAFF.

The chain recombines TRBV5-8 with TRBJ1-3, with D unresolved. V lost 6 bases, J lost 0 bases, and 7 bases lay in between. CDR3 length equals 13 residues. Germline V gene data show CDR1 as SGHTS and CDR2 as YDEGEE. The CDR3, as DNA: TGTGCCAGCACCTTCTACTCTGGAAACACCATATATTTT. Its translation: CASTFYSGNTIYF.

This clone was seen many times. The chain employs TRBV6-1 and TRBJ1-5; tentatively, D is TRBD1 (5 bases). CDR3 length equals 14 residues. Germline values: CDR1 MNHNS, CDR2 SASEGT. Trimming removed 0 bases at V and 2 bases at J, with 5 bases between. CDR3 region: CASSEAGRNQPQHF. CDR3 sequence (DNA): TGTGCCAGCAGTGAAGCGGGGCGCAATCAGCCCCAGCATTTT.

The CDR3 sequence is CASRVTGTSNEQFF. CDR3 nucleotides: TGTGCCAGCAGAGTAACAGGAACATCCAATGAGCAGTTCTTC. V and J are TRBV14 and TRBJ2-1; D perhaps matches TRBD1 (5 bases). The germline V gene encodes CDR1 SGHDN and CDR2 FVKESK. The CDR3 spans 14 residues. The V gene lost 6 bases and the J gene lost 6 bases, with 15 bases spanning the gap.

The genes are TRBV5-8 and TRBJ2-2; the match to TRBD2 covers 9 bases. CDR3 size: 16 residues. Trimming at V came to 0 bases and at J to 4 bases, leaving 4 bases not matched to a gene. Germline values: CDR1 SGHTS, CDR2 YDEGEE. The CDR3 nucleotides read TGTGCCAGCAGCTTGGGAGCGGGAGGTAGCACCGGGGAGCTGTTTTTT. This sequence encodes CASSLGAGGSTGELFF.

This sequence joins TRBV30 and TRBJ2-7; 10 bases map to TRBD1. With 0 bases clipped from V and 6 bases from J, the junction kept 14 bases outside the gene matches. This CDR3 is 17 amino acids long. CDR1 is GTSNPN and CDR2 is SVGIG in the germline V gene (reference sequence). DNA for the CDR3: TGTGCCTGGAGTGTATTAGGGACAGGGGTGTCCACTTCCGAGCAGTACTTC. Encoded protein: CAWSVLGTGVSTSEQYF.

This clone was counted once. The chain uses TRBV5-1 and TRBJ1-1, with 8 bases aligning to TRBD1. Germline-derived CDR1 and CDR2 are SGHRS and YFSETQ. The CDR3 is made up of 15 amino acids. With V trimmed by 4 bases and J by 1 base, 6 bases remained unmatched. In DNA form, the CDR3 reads TGCGCCAGCAGCATTTGGACAGGGAAGAACACTGAAGCTTTCTTT. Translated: CASSIWTGKNTEAFF. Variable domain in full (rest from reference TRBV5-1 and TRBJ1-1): KAGVTQTPRYLIKTRGQQVTLSCSPISGHRSVSWYQQTPGQGLQFLFEYFSETQRNKGNFPGRFSGRQFSNSRSEMNVSTLELGDSALYLCASSIWTGKNTEAFFGQGTRLTVV.

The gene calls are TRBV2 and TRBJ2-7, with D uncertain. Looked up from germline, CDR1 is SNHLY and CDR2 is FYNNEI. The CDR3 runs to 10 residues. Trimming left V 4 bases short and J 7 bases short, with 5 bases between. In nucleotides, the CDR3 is TGTGCCAGCAGTGTAGTTGAGCAGTACTTC. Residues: CASSVVEQYF.

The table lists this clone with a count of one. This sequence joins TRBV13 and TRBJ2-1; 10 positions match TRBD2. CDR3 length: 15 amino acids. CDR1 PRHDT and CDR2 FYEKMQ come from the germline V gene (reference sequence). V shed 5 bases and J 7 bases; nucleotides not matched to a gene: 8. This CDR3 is CASSAGTSVRNEQFF. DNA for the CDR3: TGTGCCAGCAGCGCCGGGACTAGCGTACGGAATGAGCAGTTCTTC.